Listed here are 24 T cell receptor beta chains from one sample, sequenced in a study of T-cell memory formation after mild COVID-19 (dated by TCRdb to about 2021). Preparation of the library involved 5' RACE. TCRdb shows the sequencer as Illumina NovaSeq 6000. TCRdb reran the public reads through fastp at Q25 and MiXCR, keeping productive beta chains. All rows with the same CDR3 protein become a single entry with the most common DNA and genes. The sample profile shows hundreds of thousands of distinct CDR3 sequences; approximately 15% of them were found once. The top ten hold 8.1% of the sample. The specimen sequenced was PBMCs or a T cell subset sorted from them (not recorded which). The receptors originated from an adult woman who had mild COVID-19 (a few samples of this study predate the infection). The sample titles of this study are shuffled in the database, so cell type and time point are left out; the donor was told from shared clones.

This clonotype occurred once. The rearrangement uses TRBV28 and TRBJ2-4; possible D gene TRBD2, 6 bases. Trimming left V 3 bases short and J 1 base short, with 10 bases between. Per germline, CDR1 MDHEN and CDR2 SYDVKM. CDR3 length equals 15 residues. This CDR3 is CASSFGGTAKNIQYF. The CDR3 coding sequence is TGTGCCAGCAGTTTTGGGGGGACGGCCAAAAACATTCAGTACTTC.

The rearrangement joins TRBV4-2 to TRBJ1-2; D gene uncertain. V was pared by 0 bases and J by 4 bases, with 12 bases between. This CDR3 has 15 amino acids. The germline CDR1 and CDR2 sequences are LGHNA and YNFKEQ. The CDR3 DNA reads as TGTGCCAGCAGCCAAGATCGGGGAGAGGTCTATGGCTACACCTTC. The encoded protein is CASSQDRGEVYGYTF.

This clonotype appeared many times. The chain carries TRBV7-2 and TRBJ2-1; a possible D gene is TRBD1 (6 bases). V dropped 5 bases and J dropped 0 bases, with 11 bases sitting between them. The CDR3 has 15 amino acids. Germline CDR1 SGHTA, CDR2 FQGNSA. CDR3 loop: CASSPVGGSYNEQFF. As DNA, the CDR3 is TGTGCCAGCAGCCCCGTAGGGGGCTCCTACAATGAGCAGTTCTTC.

The J gene is TRBJ1-4, the V gene TRBV25-1, with TRBD1 as a possible D gene (6 bases). CDR3 length equals 15 residues. V was shortened by 4 bases and J by 3 bases, with 12 bases between the two germline ends. Per the germline V gene, CDR1 is MGHDK and CDR2 is SYGVNS. The DNA of the CDR3 is TGTGCCAGCAGTGCTACGACAGGCTCTAATGAAAAACTGTTTTTT. Its protein product is CASSATTGSNEKLFF.

This clonotype was seen a few times. The chain combines TRBV5-4 with TRBJ1-2, with D perhaps TRBD1 (6 bases). The CDR3 sequence is 13 residues long. Trimming left V 0 bases short and J 6 bases short, with 9 bases between. Germline CDR1 reads SGHNT; CDR2 reads YYREEE (reference sequence). The CDR3 coding sequence is TGTGCCAGCAGCTTGGACGGGGGCAATGGCTACACCTTC. Its protein is CASSLDGGNGYTF.

Only a few counts were recorded for this clonotype. The gene calls are TRBV15 and TRBJ1-2, with 9 nucleotides matching TRBD1. Germline V gives CDR1 LNHNV, CDR2 YYDKDF (reference sequence). J gave up 9 bases and V 1 base, and 9 bases lay outside the gene matches. This CDR3 region has 15 residues. The CDR3 loop reads CATSRGTGGAERYTF. CDR3 DNA: TGTGCCACCAGCAGAGGTACAGGGGGCGCGGAGCGCTACACCTTC. The full variable domain, in which reference TRBV15 and TRBJ1-2 provide the parts outside the CDR3, is DAMVIQNPRYQVTQFGKPVTLSCSQTLNHNVMYWYQQKSSQAPKLLFHYYDKDFNNEADTPDNFQSRRPNTSFCFLDIRSPGLGDTAMYLCATSRGTGGAERYTFGSGTRLTVV.

The table lists this clonotype with many counts. The V and J genes are TRBV5-4 and TRBJ2-7; TRBD2 matches at 15 bases. The ends lost 5 bases at V and 2 bases at J; junction bases unmatched: 8. The CDR3 extends over 17 amino acids. Germline CDR1 reads SGHNT; CDR2 reads YYREEE (reference sequence). The CDR3 spells CASSPGTSGGLTYEQYF. The CDR3 coding sequence is TGTGCCAGCAGTCCCGGGACTAGCGGGGGGCTTACCTACGAGCAGTACTTC.

The chain links TRBV4-3 to TRBJ2-3, with a possible D match to TRBD2 (5 bases). Germline V gene data show CDR1 as LGHNA and CDR2 as YSLEER. The CDR3 runs 15 residues. Between the trimmed V and J ends, which lost 1 base and 3 bases, there was a span of 11 bases. CDR3 protein: CASSQVEGRTDTQYF. CDR3 bases: TGCGCCAGCAGCCAAGTAGAGGGCAGGACAGATACGCAGTATTTT.

This clonotype has at least ten counts. V usage is TRBV6-5 and J usage is TRBJ2-1, with 11 bases that match TRBD1. V lost 6 bases to trimming and J lost 7 bases; unmatched junction nucleotides: 14. CDR1 is MNHEY, CDR2 SVGAGI, per germline. There are 17 residues in the CDR3. In DNA form, the CDR3 reads TGTGCCAGCAGGGAGTACCCCGGACAGGGGGCAAGGAATGAGCAGTTCTTC. It translates to CASREYPGQGARNEQFF.

For the CDR3, the DNA is TGTGCCACCAGCGACCCCGGACAGGGAGGAGTGGACGAGCAGTACTTC. Amino acids: CATSDPGQGGVDEQYF. The chain uses TRBV24-1 and TRBJ2-7; 8 bases are shared with TRBD1. Per the germline V gene, CDR1 is KGHDR and CDR2 is SFDVKD. V gave up 7 bases and J gave up 5 bases; unmatched junction bases: 15. CDR3 length equals 16 residues.

CDR3 nucleotide sequence: TGCAGTGCAGAGATGAGCGGGAGGGTCTCGCGGCAGTACTTC. It encodes CSAEMSGRVSRQYF. This sequence joins TRBV20-1 and TRBJ2-7; 10 nucleotides align to TRBD2. CDR3 length equals 14 residues. CDR1 and CDR2 (germline): DFQATT, SNEGSKA (reference sequence). The trim removed 6 bases at V and 9 bases at J, leaving 14 bases unmatched.

This clonotype was seen only a few times. The chain is built from TRBV10-3 and TRBJ2-1; D call uncertain. V lost 10 bases and J lost 8, with 12 bases in between. Per germline, CDR1 ENHRY and CDR2 SYGVKD. This CDR3 has 11 residues. The DNA of the CDR3 is TGTGCCACGCGAGAAAGGGATGAGCAGTTCTTC. This codes for CATRERDEQFF.

The chain's CDR3 is CASSLVGQGAYNEQFF. CDR3 nucleotides: TGCGCCAGCAGCTTGGTTGGACAGGGGGCCTACAATGAGCAGTTCTTC. The chain links TRBV5-1 to TRBJ2-1; 10 nucleotides agree with TRBD1. The CDR3 sequence is 16 residues long. The J segment lost 2 bases and the V segment lost 0 bases, leaving 2 bases of the junction unmatched. Germline V lookup: CDR1 SGHRS, CDR2 YFSETQ.

The chain is built from TRBV20-1 and TRBJ2-7; 12 bases map to TRBD1. The CDR3 spans 17 residues. From germline, CDR1 is DFQATT and CDR2 SNEGSKA (reference sequence). With V trimmed by 3 bases and J by 0 bases, 9 bases remained unmatched. In nucleotides, the CDR3 is TGCAGTGCTAGTCGGGGACAGGGGGCCTCAAGCTCCTACGAGCAGTACTTC. Translation gives CSASRGQGASSSYEQYF.

The chain is built from TRBV4-3 and TRBJ1-2, with TRBD1 matching over 8 bases. The length of the CDR3 is 15 residues. Germline V gene lookup returns CDR1 LGHNA and CDR2 YSLEER. J lost 10 bases, V lost 1 base, and 11 bases had no gene match. CDR3 loop: CASSQAPGTGFSYTF. In DNA, the CDR3 is TGCGCCAGCAGCCAAGCCCCCGGGACAGGTTTCTCCTACACCTTC.

The V call is TRBV7-9, the J call TRBJ2-7; D possibly corresponds to TRBD1 (5 bases). V gave up 1 base and J gave up 0 bases, with 13 bases separating them. This CDR3 region has 16 residues. Germline CDR1 reads SEHNR; CDR2 reads FQNEAQ (reference sequence). The chain's CDR3 is CASSLVMDTNSYEQYF. In nucleotides, the CDR3 is TGTGCCAGCAGCTTAGTGATGGACACTAACTCCTACGAGCAGTACTTC.

In DNA, the CDR3 is TGTGCCAGCAGCGCTACCGGGCAAATCCCTCTCAATGAGCAGTTCTTC. Its translation: CASSATGQIPLNEQFF. The chain uses TRBV14 and TRBJ2-1; D not certain. This CDR3 is 16 amino acids long. Looked up from germline, CDR1 is SGHDN and CDR2 is FVKESK. Trimming left V 5 bases short and J 6 bases short, with 20 bases between.

For this clonotype: Sequence at one end of the junction differs from germline and may be a read error. V usage is TRBV7-9 and J usage is TRBJ1-5; D gene uncertain. CDR3 length equals 13 residues. Germline V gives CDR1 SEHNR, CDR2 FQNEAQ (reference sequence). The CDR3 spells CASSDMSNQPQHF. The CDR3 DNA reads as TGTGCCAGCAGTGATATGAGCAATCAGCCACAGCATTTT.

V and J are TRBV4-1 and TRBJ1-1, with TRBD1 matching over 8 bases. The CDR3 spans 19 residues. Germline CDR1 and CDR2: MGHRA and YSYEKL. Germline trimming cut 0 bases from V and 2 bases from J; bases unmatched to any gene: 14. CDR3 sequence reads: CASSQDALSAGGPNTEAFF. CDR3 bases: TGCGCCAGCAGCCAAGATGCCCTTTCGGCAGGGGGCCCCAACACTGAAGCTTTCTTT.

There are a few counts of this clonotype. This chain uses TRBV19 with TRBJ1-5, with D perhaps matching TRBD1 (5 bases). Germline CDR1 and CDR2: LNHDA and SQIVND (reference sequence). The CDR3 is 17 amino acids. The ends were cut back, 4 bases at V and 3 bases at J, with 19 bases in the middle. In nucleotides, the CDR3 is TGTGCCAGTAGTACCGACCCTTGGGGAGGGGTCAATCAGCCCCAGCATTTT. Protein product: CASSTDPWGGVNQPQHF.

This clonotype has at least ten counts. J is TRBJ2-5 and V is TRBV12-3 or TRBV12-4; 8 bases are shared with TRBD1. The CDR3 length is 13 residues. The V and J ends lost 3 bases and 4 bases, in that order; junction bases with no gene match: 1. CDR3 sequence reads: CASSFGQGETQYF. The CDR3 nucleotides are TGTGCCAGCAGTTTTGGACAGGGAGAGACCCAGTACTTC.

V usage is TRBV21-1 and J usage is TRBJ1-1. TRBV21-1 is flagged as a pseudogene. The CDR3 is made up of 15 amino acids. The CDR3 reads CASSRCRALGTEAFF. For the CDR3, the DNA is TGTGCCAGCAGCAGATGCAGGGCCCTCGGCACTGAAGCTTTCTTT.

This clonotype turned up a few times. The chain has TRBV7-2 and TRBJ2-7; D might be TRBD1 or TRBD2, each matching 5 bases. Germline CDR1 is SGHTA and CDR2 is FQGNSA. This CDR3 has 14 amino acids. V shed 4 bases and J shed 0 bases, with 10 bases lying between them. The CDR3 sequence: CASSSGRLSYEQYF. CDR3 DNA sequence: TGTGCCAGCAGCTCGGGACGTCTCTCCTACGAGCAGTACTTC.

The chain has TRBV4-3 and TRBJ1-3; 8 nucleotides match TRBD1. Unmatched junction bases numbered 6, after V lost 0 bases and J lost 2 bases. The CDR3 is 17 amino acids. Germline V gene data show CDR1 as LGHNA and CDR2 as YSLEER. The CDR3 spells CASSQDRTGRTGNTIYF. The CDR3 DNA reads TGCGCCAGCAGCCAAGATAGGACAGGGCGGACTGGAAACACCATATATTTT.